The T cell receptor (beta chain) described here comes from a study of OX40 agonist ivuxolimab in advanced cancers. Study background: Three patients had partial responses: one hepatocellular carcinoma, two cutaneous melanoma. Study outcomes and limitations: Low clonal expansion, among the lowest seen, marked partial responders at 0.1-3.0 mg/kg. Certain nonresponding patients likewise had low normalized T-cell clonal expansion.

Generated by immunoSEQ multiplex PCR, the TCRdb table keeps only in-frame clones and is missing some. This sample yields roughly 61,000 clones, of which nearly 90% are seen a single time; 0.35% belongs to the top ten. A remark on this clone: Its target is unknown.

The CDR3 covers 13 residues. Germline lookup yields CDR1 GTSNPN and CDR2 SVGIG (reference sequence). Trimming removed 4 bases at V and 4 bases at J, with 13 bases between. The receptor comes from an adult with an advanced solid tumor such as melanoma, head and neck, liver or kidney cancer. The rearrangement links TRBV30 to TRBJ1-2; maybe TRBD1 (5 bases). This material consisted of CD4+ or CD8+ T cells sorted from blood, taken in a trial of the OX40 agonist ivuxolimab. In DNA form, the CDR3 reads TGTGCCTGGATAAGAACAGGCTCCTATGGCTACACCTTC. Protein product: CAWIRTGSYGYTF.